The T cell receptor (beta chain) under discussion was sequenced for a study of siplizumab effects on memory and regulatory T cells. Study-wide findings and caveats: On average, about 70% of mappable alloreactive CD4+ clones were Treg-derived under siplizumab, against about 25% in controls. Greater diversity than memory cells seemed evident in naive T cells, which also appeared to be major alloresponse contributors.

With 3 bases removed from V and 0 bases from J, the gap between germline ends came to 17 bases. CDR1 and CDR2 (germline): SGHTA, FQGNSA. CDR3 length: 17 amino acids. The protocol was immunoSEQ multiplex PCR, while the TCRdb copy is restricted to in-frame clones and leaves out a portion. The sample shows 100,000 to 120,000 clones, about 93% of them seen only once. In the case of this clone: The antigen remains undetermined.

Sequencing input: CD4+ T cells sorted from blood. The TCR comes from a human donor in good health. The chain couples TRBV7-2 to TRBJ1-2; D not certain. CDR3 DNA sequence: TGTGCCAGCAGCTTTACACCCACAGTTCCCCCTAACTATGGCTACACCTTC. Its translation: CASSFTPTVPPNYGYTF.